Included here is one T cell receptor beta chain sequence, with context. Antigen unknown. This sample was included in a study of graft-versus-host responses after intestinal transplantation. Study background: Multivisceral, liver-intestinal, or isolated intestinal transplants were given to recipients.

Broader study findings: Across patients carrying graft-donor T cell macrochimerism, allografts held high graft-versus-host to host-versus-graft clonal ratios.

With V trimmed by 0 bases and J by 5 bases, 1 base remained unmatched. CDR3 length: 15 residues. Germline CDR1 MNHEY, CDR2 SVGAGI. This table comes from immunoSEQ multiplex PCR, and its TCRdb copy is limited to in-frame clones, with some not included. Of over 65,000 clones listed, approximately 89% are singletons. The rearrangement links TRBV6-5 to TRBJ1-6; 7 bases agree with TRBD1. This TCR came from a human donor who was the organ donor for an intestinal transplant. Sample: unstimulated CD8+ T cells sorted from spleen or lymph node cells, taken before transplant. This chain's CDR3 is CASSYSTGHNSPLHF. The CDR3 region has the DNA TGTGCCAGCAGTTACTCGACAGGGCATAATTCACCCCTCCACTTT.